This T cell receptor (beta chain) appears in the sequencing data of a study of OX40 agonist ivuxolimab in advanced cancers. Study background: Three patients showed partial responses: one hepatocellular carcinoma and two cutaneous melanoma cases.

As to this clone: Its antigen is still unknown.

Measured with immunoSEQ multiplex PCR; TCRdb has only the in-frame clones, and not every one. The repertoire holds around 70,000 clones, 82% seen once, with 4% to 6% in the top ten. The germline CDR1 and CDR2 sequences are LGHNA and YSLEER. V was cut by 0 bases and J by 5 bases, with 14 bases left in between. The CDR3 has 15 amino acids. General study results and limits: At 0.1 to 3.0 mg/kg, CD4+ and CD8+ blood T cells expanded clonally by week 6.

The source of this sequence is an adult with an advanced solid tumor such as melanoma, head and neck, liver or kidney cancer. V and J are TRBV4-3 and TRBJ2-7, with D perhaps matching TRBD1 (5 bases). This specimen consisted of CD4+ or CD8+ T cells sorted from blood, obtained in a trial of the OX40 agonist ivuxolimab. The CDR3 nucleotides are TGCGCCAGCAGCCAAGAGTTTACAGGTTGGCACGAGCAGTACTTC. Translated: CASSQEFTGWHEQYF.